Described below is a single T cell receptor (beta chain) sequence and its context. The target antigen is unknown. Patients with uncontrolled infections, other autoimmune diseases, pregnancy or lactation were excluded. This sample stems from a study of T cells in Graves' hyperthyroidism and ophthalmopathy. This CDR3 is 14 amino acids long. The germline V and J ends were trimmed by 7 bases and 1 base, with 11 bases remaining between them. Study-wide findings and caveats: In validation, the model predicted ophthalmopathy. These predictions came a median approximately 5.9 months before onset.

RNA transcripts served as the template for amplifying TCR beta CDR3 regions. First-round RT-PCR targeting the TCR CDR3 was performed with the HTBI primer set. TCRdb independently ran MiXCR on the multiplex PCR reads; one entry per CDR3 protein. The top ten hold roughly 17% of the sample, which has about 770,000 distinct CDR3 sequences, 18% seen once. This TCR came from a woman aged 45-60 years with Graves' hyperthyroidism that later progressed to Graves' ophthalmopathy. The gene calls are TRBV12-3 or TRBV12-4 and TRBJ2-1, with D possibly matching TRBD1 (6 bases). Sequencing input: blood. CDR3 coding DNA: TGTGCCAGCATCGACAGGAGGTCCTACAATGAGCAGTTCTTC. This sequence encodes CASIDRRSYNEQFF.